This entry describes one T cell receptor (beta chain). Antigen: not known. The data are from a study of shared clonotypes between healthy human individuals. Germline-derived CDR1 and CDR2 are LNHDA and SQIVND (reference sequence). This CDR3 is built from 17 residues. After removal of 3 bases from V and 3 bases from J, the junction contained 12 bases not matched to a gene. Study conclusions and caveats: Against clonotypes common to all four donors, non-shared ones had lower generation probabilities. Larger estimated richness was generally recorded for naive subsets relative to memory subsets. Genetic and exposure-history diversity was limited by the small donor number. Sharing across a few donors was seen in roughly 5.2% of naive CD4 clonotypes.

Measured with immunoSEQ multiplex PCR; TCRdb has only the in-frame clones, and not every one. There are fewer than 3 million clones in the sample; just under 95% occur only once, and 0.3% to 0.4% lies in the top ten. Sequencing was carried out using naive CD4+ T cells from PBMCs. Indicated subset: CD45RA+ positively selected. The sequence derives from a man between 18 and 29 years old in good health. Some clones in this sample may be carry-over from other donors' samples. The chain uses TRBV19 and TRBJ2-7, with TRBD2 matching 9 bases. DNA of the CDR3: TGTGCCAGTAGTATGGGACTAGCCAGAGCTCGGGGCTACGAGCAGTACTTC. This translates into CASSMGLARARGYEQYF.